The 24 T cell receptor beta chains below were found in one sample sequenced in a study of early T cells in non-severe SARS-CoV-2 infection. TCRdb used MiXCR to reprocess the 5' RACE reads, holding one entry per CDR3 protein. The sample holds fewer than 55,000 distinct CDR3 sequences, around a tenth seen once. Material for sequencing was whole blood. The receptors derive from an adult who was a healthcare worker with PCR-confirmed SARS-CoV-2 infection or an uninfected control (not recorded which).

This clonotype was seen many times. The rearrangement links TRBV7-6 to TRBJ1-1; D may be TRBD1 (6 bases). From germline, CDR1 is SGHVS and CDR2 FNYEAQ. The CDR3 sequence is 14 residues long. V lost 3 bases to trimming and J lost 1 base, with 9 bases between them. CDR3 sequence: CASSLGGQNTEAFF. CDR3 DNA sequence: TGTGCCAGCAGCTTGGGGGGGCAGAACACTGAAGCTTTCTTT.

This clonotype turned up a few times. The CDR3 protein is CASSLGTGLSEQYF. The CDR3 DNA reads TGTGCCAGCAGCCTCGGGACAGGCCTAAGCGAGCAGTACTTC. The rearrangement uses TRBV11-2 and TRBJ2-7; 8 bases map to TRBD1. In germline, CDR1 is SGHAT, CDR2 FQNNGV. The CDR3 consists of 14 residues. The trim removed 5 bases at V and 6 bases at J, leaving 9 bases unmatched.

In its sample, this clonotype was seen many times. The chain employs TRBV3-1 and TRBJ1-2; D not resolved. This CDR3 has 15 amino acids. CDR1 LGHDT and CDR2 YNNKEL come from the germline V gene (reference sequence). V was clipped by 4 bases and J by 8 bases, with 20 bases between them. The CDR3 nucleotides are TGTGCCAGCAGCCCCACCCTAGGAGGCCGTAGCGGCTACACCTTC. Its translation is CASSPTLGGRSGYTF.

This clonotype was counted between two and nine times. The chain couples TRBV7-9 to TRBJ2-1; the match to TRBD1 covers 8 bases. Losses at the gene ends were 5 bases for V and 2 bases for J; bases not matched to a gene: 11. This CDR3 has 17 residues. CDR1 is SEHNR, CDR2 FQNEAQ, per germline (reference sequence). The CDR3 spells CASSLPGAGGPYNEQFF. The CDR3 bases are TGTGCCAGCAGCCTCCCAGGGGCAGGGGGCCCCTACAATGAGCAGTTCTTC. The whole variable domain, filled in from reference TRBV7-9 and TRBJ2-1, reads DTGVSQNPRHKITKRGQNVTFRCDPISEHNRLYWYRQTLGQGPEFLTYFQNEAQLEKSRLLSDRFSAERPKGSFSTLEIQRTEQGDSAMYLCASSLPGAGGPYNEQFFGPGTRLTVL.

This clonotype has more than one count but fewer than ten. The chain is built from TRBV5-5 and TRBJ2-7; TRBD2 agrees at 14 bases. The CDR3 length is 17 residues. CDR1 SGHKS and CDR2 YYEKEE come from the germline V gene (reference sequence). Trimming cost V 0 bases and J 2 bases; bases outside gene matches: 4. CDR3 amino acids: CASSLGLAGGITYEQYF. The CDR3 DNA reads TGTGCCAGCAGCTTGGGACTAGCGGGAGGGATAACCTACGAGCAGTACTTC. Based on the CDR3 plus reference TRBV5-5 and TRBJ2-7, the full variable domain is DAGVTQSPTHLIKTRGQQVTLRCSPISGHKSVSWYQQVLGQGPQFIFQYYEKEERGRGNFPDRFSARQFPNYSSELNVNALLLGDSALYLCASSLGLAGGITYEQYFGPGTRLTVT.

V usage is TRBV4-1 and J usage is TRBJ2-1, with D hard to call. Germline V CDR1 and CDR2: MGHRA, YSYEKL. Trimming took off 0 bases at V and 9 bases at J, with 12 bases between the two ends. This CDR3 is 14 amino acids long. As DNA, the CDR3 is TGCGCCAGCAGCCAAGACCCCCCCCGGAGTGAGCAGTTCTTC. Its protein is CASSQDPPRSEQFF.

In this sample, this clonotype turned up many times. The chain couples TRBV7-2 to TRBJ2-3, with 8 positions matching TRBD2. The CDR3 spans 16 residues. With V trimmed by 4 bases and J by 1 base, 7 bases remained unmatched. CDR1 is SGHTA and CDR2 is FQGNSA in the germline V gene. The CDR3 protein is CASSSEGRGGTDTQYF. For the CDR3, the DNA is TGTGCCAGCAGCTCAGAAGGGCGGGGGGGCACAGATACGCAGTATTTT. The full variable domain, rest sourced from reference TRBV7-2 and TRBJ2-3, is GAGVSQSPSNKVTEKGKDVELRCDPISGHTALYWYRQSLGQGLEFLIYFQGNSAPDKSGLPSDRFSAERTGGSVSTLTIQRTQQEDSAVYLCASSSEGRGGTDTQYFGPGTRLTVL.

This clonotype was found many times. The V call is TRBV27, the J call TRBJ2-1; a weak D match, TRBD1 (5 bases). Germline CDR1 and CDR2: MNHEY and SMNVEV (reference sequence). The ends were cut back, 10 bases at V and 5 bases at J, with 12 bases in the middle. This CDR3 contains 12 residues. The CDR3 loop is CATGAGHNEQFF. The CDR3 DNA sequence: TGTGCCACTGGGGCAGGGCACAATGAGCAGTTCTTC.

There are many counts of this clonotype. The rearrangement joins TRBV7-2 to TRBJ2-5; D remains ambiguous. The length of the CDR3 is 12 residues. V shed 5 bases and J shed 5 bases, with 9 bases lying between them. The germline CDR1 and CDR2 sequences are SGHTA and FQGNSA. This chain's CDR3 is CASSPARETQYF. CDR3 nucleotide sequence: TGTGCCAGCAGCCCGGCTCGTGAGACCCAGTACTTC.

In its sample, this clonotype was seen many times. The chain has TRBV18 and TRBJ1-5; no clear D. Germline V lookup: CDR1 KGHSH, CDR2 LQKENI. The CDR3 consists of 14 residues. Between the trimmed V and J ends, which lost 3 bases and 4 bases, there was a span of 10 bases. DNA for the CDR3: TGTGCCAGCTCACCGTGGACGGCGAATCAGCCCCAGCATTTT. Protein sequence: CASSPWTANQPQHF.

This clonotype has ten or more counts. The chain is built from TRBV7-9 and TRBJ2-5, with D possibly being TRBD2 (5 bases). There are 16 residues in the CDR3. From germline, CDR1 is SEHNR and CDR2 FQNEAQ (reference sequence). V lost 5 bases, J lost 2 bases, and 18 bases lay in between. In DNA, the CDR3 is TGTGCCAGCAGCCACCCGAGCCGCCTAGCACAAGAGACCCAGTACTTC. This gives the protein CASSHPSRLAQETQYF. Full variable domain (outside the CDR3, taken from reference TRBV7-9 and TRBJ2-5): DTGVSQNPRHKITKRGQNVTFRCDPISEHNRLYWYRQTLGQGPEFLTYFQNEAQLEKSRLLSDRFSAERPKGSFSTLEIQRTEQGDSAMYLCASSHPSRLAQETQYFGPGTRLLVL.

This clonotype was seen repeatedly, ten times or more. This chain joins TRBV28 and TRBJ1-5, with 8 bases lining up with TRBD1. Germline lookup yields CDR1 MDHEN and CDR2 SYDVKM. V shed 6 bases, J shed 3 bases, and the junction held 10 bases outside the gene matches. There are 16 residues in the CDR3. The CDR3 sequence is CASSLGDRGPNQPQHF. The CDR3 region has the DNA TGTGCCAGCAGCCTCGGAGACAGGGGCCCCAATCAGCCCCAGCATTTT.

The chain uses TRBV28 and TRBJ2-5; D is ambiguous. Trimming removed 4 bases at V and 2 bases at J, with 5 bases between. The CDR3 is 12 residues long. The germline V gene encodes CDR1 MDHEN and CDR2 SYDVKM. The CDR3 region has the DNA TGTGCCAGCAGTTCCCGGCAAGAGACCCAGTACTTC. This translates into CASSSRQETQYF.

This sequence joins TRBV5-1 and TRBJ2-7; maybe TRBD2 (6 bases). Looked up from germline, CDR1 is SGHRS and CDR2 is YFSETQ. The CDR3 extends over 17 amino acids. V lost 5 bases, J lost 3 bases, and 24 bases lay in between. Written as DNA, the CDR3 is TGCGCCAGCAGTTATCACATCCCCGGGGGAATCAGCTACGAGCAGTACTTC. Its protein product is CASSYHIPGGISYEQYF.

The V call is TRBV6-1, the J call TRBJ2-1; 7 bases align to TRBD1. The CDR3 loop spans 17 amino acids. V lost 6 bases to trimming and J lost 3 bases; unmatched junction nucleotides: 14. CDR1 MNHNS and CDR2 SASEGT come from the germline V gene. The CDR3, as DNA: TGTGCCAGCAGACTCAACCAAGGGGGCAGGAGCTACAATGAGCAGTTCTTC. Protein sequence: CASRLNQGGRSYNEQFF.

This clonotype occurred many times. The genes are TRBV12-3 or TRBV12-4 and TRBJ2-2, with D possibly called TRBD1 or TRBD2 (6 bases each). The CDR3 consists of 17 residues. V was pared by 8 bases and J by 3 bases, with 22 bases between. The CDR3 sequence is CASGTQRLGGYTGELFF. CDR3 coding DNA: TGTGCCAGCGGCACACAACGGCTCGGGGGCTACACCGGGGAGCTGTTTTTT.

This clonotype was counted at least ten times. This chain connects TRBV7-2 to TRBJ2-3; D may be TRBD2 (5 bases). This CDR3 is built from 13 residues. V lost 1 base, J lost 6 bases, and 8 bases lay in between. Germline V lookup: CDR1 SGHTA, CDR2 FQGNSA. The CDR3 loop reads CASSLVRRDTQYF. DNA of the CDR3: TGTGCCAGCAGCTTAGTTAGGAGGGATACGCAGTATTTT.

This clonotype occurred a few times. This CDR3 is CASSLNAEIYGYTF. The CDR3 region has the DNA TGCGCCAGCAGCTTGAACGCAGAAATCTATGGCTACACCTTC. The V and J genes are TRBV5-1 and TRBJ1-2; unclear D gene. From germline, CDR1 is SGHRS and CDR2 YFSETQ. V lost 1 base and J 4 bases, leaving 11 bases between the germline ends. The CDR3 covers 14 residues.

This clonotype was counted ten times or more. CDR3 bases: TGCAGTGCTAGATCCCGTCAGGGACAGGGTCTTGGCACTGAAGCTTTCTTT. It specifies CSARSRQGQGLGTEAFF. V and J are TRBV20-1 and TRBJ1-1; TRBD1 matches at 9 bases. This CDR3 is 17 amino acids long. Germline values: CDR1 DFQATT, CDR2 SNEGSKA (reference sequence). V lost 2 bases and J lost 4; bases outside the gene matches: 14.

This clonotype was recorded many times. The chain joins TRBV10-3 to TRBJ2-1; 14 nucleotides agree with TRBD2. V shed 6 bases and J 5 bases; nucleotides not matched to a gene: 15. The CDR3 sequence is 19 residues long. Germline V gene data show CDR1 as ENHRY and CDR2 as SYGVKD. CDR3 in amino acids: CAIRHPGLAGEGSDNEQFF. CDR3 bases: TGTGCCATCAGGCACCCGGGACTAGCGGGAGAAGGCTCGGACAATGAGCAGTTCTTC.

The sample holds a few counts of this clonotype. The gene calls are TRBV29-1 and TRBJ1-1; D gene unclear. Deletions cut 1 base from V and 5 bases from J, with 11 bases between. Germline CDR1 SQVTM, CDR2 ANQGSEA. The CDR3 runs 13 residues. The CDR3 DNA follows: TGCAGCGTTGAAGGAATGGGGAATACTGAAGCTTTCTTT. This encodes CSVEGMGNTEAFF.

Ten or more counts support this clonotype. The chain joins TRBV19 to TRBJ1-2, with TRBD1 matching over 9 bases. Germline V gene data show CDR1 as LNHDA and CDR2 as SQIVND (reference sequence). This CDR3 comprises 16 residues. With V trimmed by 7 bases and J by 0 bases, 9 bases remained unmatched. The CDR3 nucleotides read TGTGCCAGTACCAACGGACAGGGGCGTTCTAACTATGGCTACACCTTC. It encodes CASTNGQGRSNYGYTF.

This clonotype was picked up many times. This chain joins TRBV3-1 and TRBJ2-7; the D gene is possibly TRBD2 (6 bases). This CDR3 comprises 18 residues. Per germline, CDR1 LGHDT and CDR2 YNNKEL (reference sequence). Trimming pared 1 base from V and 2 bases from J, leaving 21 bases between. In DNA form, the CDR3 reads TGTGCCAGCAGCCAAGTTCCTCAGGTGTCTAGCGCAGCCTACGAGCAGTACTTC. It encodes CASSQVPQVSSAAYEQYF.

Remarks on this clonotype: A much larger clone lies one base from this, so it may be a read error. No conserved phenylalanine or tryptophan is present at the end of the CDR3, so a read error is the likely explanation. The V call is TRBV12-3 or TRBV12-4, the J call TRBJ2-2; tentative D call: TRBD2 (6 bases). V lost 4 bases to trimming and J lost 7 bases, with 10 bases between them. CDR3 size: 13 residues. This CDR3 reads CASSSLGGGELFC. The CDR3 DNA reads as TGTGCCAGCAGTTCCCTCGGGGGCGGGGAGCTGTTTTGT.